The clone carrying this T cell receptor (beta chain) was recorded many times. The source of the sample is a study of T-cell reconstitution after alpha-beta-depleted transplantation in children. Per the germline V gene, CDR1 is MNHNS and CDR2 is SASEGT. The CDR3 loop spans 15 amino acids. Trimming removed 2 bases from V and 7 bases from J, with 17 bases in between. Unique molecular identifiers were incorporated during preparation of the TCRbeta library. TCRdb called the PCR reads again in MiXCR, with one record for every CDR3 protein. This table has roughly 15,000 distinct CDR3 sequences, approximately 5.3% appearing once.

The genes are TRBV6-1 and TRBJ2-5; D might be TRBD1 (5 bases). This TCR derives from a boy younger than 18 with acute lymphoblastic leukemia, due to receive a stem cell transplant. Sequenced here: PBMCs, sampled before TCRalphabeta/CD19-depleted stem cell transplant. The CDR3 protein is CASSEPPSGFRTQYF. The CDR3 nucleotides read TGTGCCAGCAGTGAACCACCCTCAGGGTTTCGGACCCAGTACTTC.